This T cell receptor beta chain was sequenced during a study of T-cell reconstitution after alpha-beta-depleted transplantation in children. This clonotype was seen many times. Unique molecular identifiers were used to barcode this TCRbeta library. A single record per CDR3 protein comes from TCRdb applying MiXCR to the PCR reads. This sample carries about 200,000 distinct CDR3 sequences, more than 14% of them seen once, and the ten largest clones take approximately 13%. CDR3 length: 13 amino acids. V was clipped by 5 bases and J by 4 bases, with 12 bases between them. Germline CDR1 and CDR2: LNHDA and SQIVND (reference sequence).

The receptor's source is a human donor who donated a stem cell graft to a child with acute lymphoblastic leukemia. The chain has TRBV19 and TRBJ2-7, with no clear D. Material: PBMCs from the stem cell graft donor, obtained from the stem cell graft. In DNA form, the CDR3 reads TGTGCCAGTAGTTGGAACGTAGGATACGAGCAGTACTTC. Translation: CASSWNVGYEQYF. The variable domain in full, completed from reference TRBV19 and TRBJ2-7, reads DGGITQSPKYLFRKEGQNVTLSCEQNLNHDAMYWYRQDPGQGLRLIYYSQIVNDFQKGDIAEGYSVSREKKESFPLTVTSAQKNPTAFYLCASSWNVGYEQYFGPGTRLTVT.